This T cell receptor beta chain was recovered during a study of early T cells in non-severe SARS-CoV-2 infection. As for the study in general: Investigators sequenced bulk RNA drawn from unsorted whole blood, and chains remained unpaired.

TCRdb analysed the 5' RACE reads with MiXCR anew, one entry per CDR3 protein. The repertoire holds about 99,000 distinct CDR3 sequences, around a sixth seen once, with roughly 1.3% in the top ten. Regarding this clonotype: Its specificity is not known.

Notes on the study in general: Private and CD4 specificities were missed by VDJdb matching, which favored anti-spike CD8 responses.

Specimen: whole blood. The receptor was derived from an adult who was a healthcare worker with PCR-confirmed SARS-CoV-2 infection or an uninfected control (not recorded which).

The CDR3: CAISGQQETQYF. DNA of the CDR3: TGTGCCATCTCGGGACAGCAAGAGACCCAGTACTTC. This chain connects TRBV10-3 to TRBJ2-5, with 7 nucleotides matching TRBD1. Germline lookup yields CDR1 ENHRY and CDR2 SYGVKD. The CDR3 contains 12 residues. The V segment lost 8 bases and the J segment 2 bases; nucleotides outside the gene matches: 2.